The entry that follows covers one T cell receptor (beta chain) sequence. What antigen it recognizes has not been identified. No clone much larger than this one lies a single base away; base qualities are absent. From the cysteine up to the phenylalanine, the CDR3 has a length of 13 residues. Left in the record is the CDR3 DNA by itself, 39 bases read in frame from the first base. The germline ends are 12 bases apart after V is trimmed by 9 bases and J by 3 bases. CDR1 and CDR2, looked up from the germline V gene, are SGHVS and FNYEAQ. The immunoSEQ Assay, a bias-controlled multiplex PCR, was used to amplify TCRbeta CDR3 regions from genomic DNA. The paper's processing steps were these. Nucleated cell counts per sample were estimated from amplification of reference gene primers within the assay. To quantify the absolute abundance of each unique TCRbeta CDR3 rearrangement, sequence reads were collapsed and filtered. Productive Simpson clonality was computed per sample as the square root of Simpson's diversity index over productive rearrangements. Entries here come from immuneACCESS through TCRdb and include only in-frame sequences with V and J called. Some clones fail to appear in such tables; in the studies checked, an unresolved V gene covers under half of the shortfall, and the cause of the remainder is unknown. V and J calls and clone size are those listed in that table; D and trimming were worked out from the DNA. This sample gives over 250,000 clones in total; 82% of them show up just once. About 5% of the sample goes to the ten largest clones.

Participants in the prospective study were aged roughly 18 to 95 years, lived in 24 United States geographic areas, and enrolled through a virtual design. In the prospective study, cohorts were assigned on the basis of participant-reported clinical history obtained from a screening survey and a study questionnaire. A participant counted as exposed if, within 2 weeks of entering the study, that participant had been in contact with someone who had a PCR-confirmed or clinician-diagnosed COVID-19 case. Each participant in the prospective study had whole blood, serum and a nasopharyngeal or oropharyngeal swab collected by mobile phlebotomists. Prospective study participants could optionally give additional blood draws and questionnaires over a roughly two-month period. Prospective study blood samples were shipped either frozen or at room temperature before DNA extraction. The data were obtained in a study of blood T cell repertoires in COVID-19 (dated by TCRdb to 2019 to 2021). As for the study more broadly: Collaborator samples came from the United States, Italy and Spain and covered acute and convalescent phases of COVID-19. The material from the prospective study consisted of cDNA or gDNA derived from T cells, B-cell-depleted T cells, or PBMCs. Subjects who had been exposed to COVID-19, were actively infected with it, or had recovered from it provided the deeply sampled blood TCRbeta repertoires that made up the dataset. The repertoires were released in a freely available public database meant as a resource for research on the immune response to SARS-CoV-2. Samples were obtained from the ongoing ImmuneRACE study (first 160 participants) and from roughly 1,300 subjects provided by 6 global collaborators. The sample metadata nearly always contained a de-identified subject ID, COVID-19 status, age in years and sex. Where available, HLA class I and class II types were obtained from metadata supplied by the sample provider rather than from assay-based typing. What the authors observed across the whole study: Clinical and demographic metadata were provided uncurated, with the amount varying by source and participant.

The origin of this receptor is a man between 40 and 49 years old who had been exposed to COVID-19. The chain is encoded by TRBV7-6 joined to TRBJ1-3, with no D gene named confidently. Sequencing was carried out using PBMCs or T cells enriched from blood (not recorded which). The CDR3 region reads CASGELYGNTIYF. DNA sequence: TGTGCCAGTGGAGAACTTTATGGAAACACCATATATTTT.